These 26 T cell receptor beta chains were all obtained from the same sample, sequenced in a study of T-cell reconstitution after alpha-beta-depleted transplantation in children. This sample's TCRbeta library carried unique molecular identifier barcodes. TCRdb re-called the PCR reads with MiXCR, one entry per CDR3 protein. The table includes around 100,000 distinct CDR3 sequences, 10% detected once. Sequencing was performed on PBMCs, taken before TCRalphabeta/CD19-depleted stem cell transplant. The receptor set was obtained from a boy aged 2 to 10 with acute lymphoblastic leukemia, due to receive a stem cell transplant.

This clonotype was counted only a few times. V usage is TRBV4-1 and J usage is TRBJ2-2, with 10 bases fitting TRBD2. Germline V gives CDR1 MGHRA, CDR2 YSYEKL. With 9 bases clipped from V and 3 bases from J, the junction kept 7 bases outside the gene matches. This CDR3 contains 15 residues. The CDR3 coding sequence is TGCGCCAGTACAACTAGCGGGACATACACCGGGGAGCTGTTTTTT. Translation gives CASTTSGTYTGELFF.

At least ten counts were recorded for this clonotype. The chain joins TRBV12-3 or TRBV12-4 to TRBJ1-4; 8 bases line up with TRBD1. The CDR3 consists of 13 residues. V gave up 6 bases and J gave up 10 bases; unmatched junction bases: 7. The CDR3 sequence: CASSPTTGGKLFF. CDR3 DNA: TGTGCCAGCAGCCCAACAACAGGGGGAAAACTGTTTTTT.

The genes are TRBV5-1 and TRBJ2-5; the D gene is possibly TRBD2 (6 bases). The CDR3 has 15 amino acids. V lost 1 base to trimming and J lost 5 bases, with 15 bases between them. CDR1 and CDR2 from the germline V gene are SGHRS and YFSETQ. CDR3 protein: CASSLFGGPGETQYF. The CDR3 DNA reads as TGCGCCAGCAGCTTGTTTGGAGGGCCGGGGGAGACCCAGTACTTC.

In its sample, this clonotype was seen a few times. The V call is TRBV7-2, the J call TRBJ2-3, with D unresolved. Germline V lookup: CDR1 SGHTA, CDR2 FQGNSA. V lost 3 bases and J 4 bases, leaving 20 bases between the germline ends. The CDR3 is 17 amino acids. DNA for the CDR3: TGTGCCAGCAGCTTTTCATTTAGGCTAGTAGCCGCAGATACGCAGTATTTT. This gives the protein CASSFSFRLVAADTQYF.

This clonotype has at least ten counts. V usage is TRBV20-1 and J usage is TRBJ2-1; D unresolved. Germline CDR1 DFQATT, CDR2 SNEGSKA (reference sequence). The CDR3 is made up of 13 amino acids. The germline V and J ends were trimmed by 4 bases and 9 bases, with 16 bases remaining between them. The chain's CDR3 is CSAKPRGFGEQFF. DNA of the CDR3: TGCAGTGCTAAACCCCGTGGGTTTGGTGAGCAGTTCTTC.

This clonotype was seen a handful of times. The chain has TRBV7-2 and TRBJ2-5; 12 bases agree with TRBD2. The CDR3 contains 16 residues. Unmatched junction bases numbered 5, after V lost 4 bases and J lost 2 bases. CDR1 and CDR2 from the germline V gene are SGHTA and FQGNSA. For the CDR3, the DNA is TGTGCCAGCAGCTCACCTAGCGGGAGGGGACAAGAGACCCAGTACTTC. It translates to CASSSPSGRGQETQYF. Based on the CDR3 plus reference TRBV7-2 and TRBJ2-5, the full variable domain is GAGVSQSPSNKVTEKGKDVELRCDPISGHTALYWYRQSLGQGLEFLIYFQGNSAPDKSGLPSDRFSAERTGGSVSTLTIQRTQQEDSAVYLCASSSPSGRGQETQYFGPGTRLLVL.

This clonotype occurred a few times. CDR3 nucleotide sequence: TGCGCCAGCAGCTTGGATGGAGGTGGCTACAATGAGCAGTTCTTC. Translating gives CASSLDGGGYNEQFF. The V call is TRBV5-1, the J call TRBJ2-1; D may be TRBD2 (5 bases). Trimming stripped 0 bases from V and 3 bases from J, with 10 bases between. Germline V gene data show CDR1 as SGHRS and CDR2 as YFSETQ. The CDR3 covers 15 residues.

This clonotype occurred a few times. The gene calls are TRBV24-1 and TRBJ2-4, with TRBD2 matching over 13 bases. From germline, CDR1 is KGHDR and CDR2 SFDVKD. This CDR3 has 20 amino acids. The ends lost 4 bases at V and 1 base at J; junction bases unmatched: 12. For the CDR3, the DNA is TGTGCCACCAGTGAAGCCGGGACTAGCGGGACCCCAGACGCCAAAAACATTCAGTACTTC. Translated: CATSEAGTSGTPDAKNIQYF.

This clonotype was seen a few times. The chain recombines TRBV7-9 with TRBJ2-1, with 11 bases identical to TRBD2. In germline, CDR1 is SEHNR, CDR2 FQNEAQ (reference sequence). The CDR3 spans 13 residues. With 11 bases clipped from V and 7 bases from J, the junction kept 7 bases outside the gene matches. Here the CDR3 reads CAAGTSGSNEQFF. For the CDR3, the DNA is TGTGCCGCCGGCACTAGCGGGAGTAATGAGCAGTTCTTC.

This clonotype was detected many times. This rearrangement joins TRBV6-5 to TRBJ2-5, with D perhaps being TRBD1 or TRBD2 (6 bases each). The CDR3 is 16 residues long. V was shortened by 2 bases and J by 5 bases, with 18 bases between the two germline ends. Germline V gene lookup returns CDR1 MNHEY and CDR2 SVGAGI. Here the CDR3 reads CASSYGTGFGGETQYF. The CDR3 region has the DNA TGTGCCAGCAGTTACGGAACAGGGTTTGGGGGGGAGACCCAGTACTTC.

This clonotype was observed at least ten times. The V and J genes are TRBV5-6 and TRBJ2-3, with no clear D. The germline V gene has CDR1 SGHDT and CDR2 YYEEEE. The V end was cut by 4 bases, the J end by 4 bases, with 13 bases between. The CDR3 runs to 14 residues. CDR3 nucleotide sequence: TGTGCCAGCAGCCAGCGAGTAAGGGCAGATACGCAGTATTTT. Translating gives CASSQRVRADTQYF.

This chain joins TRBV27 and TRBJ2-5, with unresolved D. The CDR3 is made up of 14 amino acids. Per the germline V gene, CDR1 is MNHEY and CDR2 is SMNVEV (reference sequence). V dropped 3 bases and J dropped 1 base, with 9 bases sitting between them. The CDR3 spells CASSLNTFQETQYF. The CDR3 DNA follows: TGTGCCAGCAGTTTGAATACCTTCCAAGAGACCCAGTACTTC.

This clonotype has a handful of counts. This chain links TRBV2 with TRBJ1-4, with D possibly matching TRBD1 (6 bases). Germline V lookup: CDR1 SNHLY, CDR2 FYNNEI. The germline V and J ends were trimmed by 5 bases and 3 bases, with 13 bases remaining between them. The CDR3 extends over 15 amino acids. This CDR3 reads CASSQGGAANEKLFF. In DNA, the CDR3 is TGTGCCAGCAGTCAAGGGGGGGCGGCTAATGAAAAACTGTTTTTT.

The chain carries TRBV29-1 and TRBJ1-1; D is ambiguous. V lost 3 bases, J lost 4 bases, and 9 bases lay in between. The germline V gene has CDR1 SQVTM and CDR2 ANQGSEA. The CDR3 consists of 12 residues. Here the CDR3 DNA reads TGCAGCGTTGATAGAGGTACCACTGAAGCTTTCTTT. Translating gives CSVDRGTTEAFF.

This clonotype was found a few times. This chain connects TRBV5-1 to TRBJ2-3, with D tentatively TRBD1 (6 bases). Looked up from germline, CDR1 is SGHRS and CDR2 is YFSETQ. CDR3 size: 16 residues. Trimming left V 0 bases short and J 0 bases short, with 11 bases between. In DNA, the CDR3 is TGCGCCAGCAGCTTGGGGGGGCGACAAAGCACAGATACGCAGTATTTT. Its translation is CASSLGGRQSTDTQYF.

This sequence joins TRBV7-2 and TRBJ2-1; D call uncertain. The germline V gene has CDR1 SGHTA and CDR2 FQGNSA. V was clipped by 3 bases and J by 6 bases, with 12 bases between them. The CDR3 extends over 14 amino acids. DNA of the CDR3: TGTGCCAGCAGCTTTATTAGGGTGGGCAATGAGCAGTTCTTC. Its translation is CASSFIRVGNEQFF. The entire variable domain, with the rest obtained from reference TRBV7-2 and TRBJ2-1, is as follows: GAGVSQSPSNKVTEKGKDVELRCDPISGHTALYWYRQSLGQGLEFLIYFQGNSAPDKSGLPSDRFSAERTGGSVSTLTIQRTQQEDSAVYLCASSFIRVGNEQFFGPGTRLTVL.

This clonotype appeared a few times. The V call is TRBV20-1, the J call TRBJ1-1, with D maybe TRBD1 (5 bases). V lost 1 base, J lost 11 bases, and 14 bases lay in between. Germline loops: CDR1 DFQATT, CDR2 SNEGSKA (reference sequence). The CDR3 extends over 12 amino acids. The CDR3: CSARGLGREAFF. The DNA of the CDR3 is TGCAGTGCTAGAGGGCTGGGACGAGAGGCTTTCTTT.

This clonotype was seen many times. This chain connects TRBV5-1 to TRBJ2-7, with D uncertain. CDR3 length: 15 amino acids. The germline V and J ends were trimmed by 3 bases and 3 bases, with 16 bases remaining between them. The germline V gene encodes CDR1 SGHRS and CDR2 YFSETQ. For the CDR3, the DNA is TGCGCCAGCAGCTGGATGGCGACCAAGAGCTACGAGCAGTACTTC. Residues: CASSWMATKSYEQYF.

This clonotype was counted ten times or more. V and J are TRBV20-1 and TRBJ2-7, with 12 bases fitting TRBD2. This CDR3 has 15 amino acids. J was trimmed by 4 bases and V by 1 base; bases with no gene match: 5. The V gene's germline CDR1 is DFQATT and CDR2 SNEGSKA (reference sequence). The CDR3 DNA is TGCAGTGCTAGAGGCCTGACTAGCGGGAGTTACGAGCAGTACTTC. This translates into CSARGLTSGSYEQYF.

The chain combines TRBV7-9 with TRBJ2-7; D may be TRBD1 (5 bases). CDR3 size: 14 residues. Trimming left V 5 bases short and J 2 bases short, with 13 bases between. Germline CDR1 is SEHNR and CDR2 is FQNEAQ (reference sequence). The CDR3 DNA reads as TGTGCCAGCAGCGCTTGGACGGACACCTACGAGCAGTACTTC. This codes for CASSAWTDTYEQYF.

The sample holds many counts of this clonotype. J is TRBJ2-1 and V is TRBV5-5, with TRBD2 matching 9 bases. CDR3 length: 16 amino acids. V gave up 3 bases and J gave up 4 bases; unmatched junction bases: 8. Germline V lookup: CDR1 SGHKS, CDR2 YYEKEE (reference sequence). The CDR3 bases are TGTGCCAGCAGCTCGGCCCCGGGACTAGCTTACAATGAGCAGTTCTTC. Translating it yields CASSSAPGLAYNEQFF. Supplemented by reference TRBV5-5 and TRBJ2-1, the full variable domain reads DAGVTQSPTHLIKTRGQQVTLRCSPISGHKSVSWYQQVLGQGPQFIFQYYEKEERGRGNFPDRFSARQFPNYSSELNVNALLLGDSALYLCASSSAPGLAYNEQFFGPGTRLTVL.

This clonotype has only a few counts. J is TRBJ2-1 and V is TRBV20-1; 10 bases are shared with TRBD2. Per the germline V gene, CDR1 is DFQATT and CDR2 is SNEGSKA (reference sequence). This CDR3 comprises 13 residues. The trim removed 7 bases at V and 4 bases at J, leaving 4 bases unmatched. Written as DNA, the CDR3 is TGCAGTGGGACTAGCGGAGGTTACAATGAGCAGTTCTTC. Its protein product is CSGTSGGYNEQFF.

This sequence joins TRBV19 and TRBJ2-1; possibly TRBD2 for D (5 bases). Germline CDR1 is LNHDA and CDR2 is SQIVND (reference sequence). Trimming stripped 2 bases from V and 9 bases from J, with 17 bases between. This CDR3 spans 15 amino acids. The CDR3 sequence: CASSIWAGGSAEQFF. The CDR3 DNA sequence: TGTGCCAGTAGTATATGGGCGGGTGGGAGCGCTGAGCAGTTCTTC.

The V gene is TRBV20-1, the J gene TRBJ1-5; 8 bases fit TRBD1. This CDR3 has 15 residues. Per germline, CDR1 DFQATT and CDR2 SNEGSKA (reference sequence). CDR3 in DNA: TGCGCAATTTCGGACAGGGCATGGGTCAATCAGCCCCAGCATTTT. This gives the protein CAISDRAWVNQPQHF.

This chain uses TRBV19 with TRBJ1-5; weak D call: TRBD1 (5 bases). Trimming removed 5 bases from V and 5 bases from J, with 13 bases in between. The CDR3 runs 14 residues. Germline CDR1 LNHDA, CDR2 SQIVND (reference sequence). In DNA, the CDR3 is TGTGCCAGTAGTCGGAGGCAGGGAGATCAGCCCCAGCATTTT. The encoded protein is CASSRRQGDQPQHF.

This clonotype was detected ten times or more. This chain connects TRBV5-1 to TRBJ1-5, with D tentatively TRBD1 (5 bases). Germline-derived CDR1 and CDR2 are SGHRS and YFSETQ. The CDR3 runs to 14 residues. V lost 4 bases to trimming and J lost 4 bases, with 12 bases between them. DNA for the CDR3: TGCGCCAGCAGCGAGTCCGGGGGAAATCAGCCCCAGCATTTT. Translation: CASSESGGNQPQHF. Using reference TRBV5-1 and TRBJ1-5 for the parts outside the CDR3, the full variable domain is KAGVTQTPRYLIKTRGQQVTLSCSPISGHRSVSWYQQTPGQGLQFLFEYFSETQRNKGNFPGRFSGRQFSNSRSEMNVSTLELGDSALYLCASSESGGNQPQHFGDGTRLSIL.